The 12 T cell receptor beta chains reported below all come from one sample, sequenced in a study of T cell changes during pregnancy in multiple sclerosis (dated by TCRdb to about 2019). The library was generated by the immunoSEQ multiplex PCR assay. Drawn from immuneACCESS, this table holds only the in-frame rearrangements with V and J called that TCRdb kept. Clones are partly lost; checked studies trace under half to an unresolved V gene and leave the rest unexplained. Within this sample are 95,000 to 100,000 clones, with 75% to 95% of them counted one time only. Approximately 3.4% of the sample comes from the top ten. The specimen comprised peripheral blood, sampled in the second trimester of pregnancy. These TCRs come from a female donor with multiple sclerosis, enrolled in a pregnancy study.

This clone was observed once. V usage is TRBV7-2 and J usage is TRBJ2-1; TRBD2 aligns across 7 bases. V gave up 5 bases and J gave up 8 bases; unmatched junction bases: 12. Germline V lookup: CDR1 SGHTA, CDR2 FQGNSA. The CDR3 extends over 15 amino acids. CDR3 amino acids: CASSREDGRLDEQFF. In DNA form, the CDR3 reads TGTGCCAGCAGCCGAGAGGACGGGAGGTTAGATGAGCAGTTCTTC.

V usage is TRBV19 and J usage is TRBJ1-5; D gene uncertain. Trimming removed 0 bases at V and 0 bases at J, with 15 bases between. Germline V gives CDR1 LNHDA, CDR2 SQIVND (reference sequence). The length of the CDR3 is 18 residues. For the CDR3, the DNA is TGTGCCAGTAGTATAGACCCGACTTCGGGGTATAGCAATCAGCCCCAGCATTTT. Protein: CASSIDPTSGYSNQPQHF.

J is TRBJ2-3 and V is TRBV29-1, with 8 positions matching TRBD1. The CDR3 has 13 amino acids. CDR1 and CDR2 (germline): SQVTM, ANQGSEA. J lost 1 base, V lost 6 bases, and 3 bases had no gene match. In nucleotides, the CDR3 is TGCAGCGTAGACAGGGGCCGCACAGATACGCAGTATTTT. This codes for CSVDRGRTDTQYF.

The rearrangement uses TRBV7-8 and TRBJ2-5; 14 bases are a match to TRBD2. V was pared by 5 bases and J by 5 bases, with 10 bases of the junction left unmatched. Germline CDR1 SGHVS, CDR2 FQNEAQ. This CDR3 region has 17 residues. The CDR3 region is CASSLGLAGGLGETQYF. The DNA for the CDR3 is TGTGCCAGCAGCCTCGGACTAGCGGGAGGTCTGGGGGAGACCCAGTACTTC. Looking up the rest from reference TRBV7-8 and TRBJ2-5 gives the full variable domain: GAGVSQSPRYKVAKRGQDVALRCDPISGHVSLFWYQQALGQGPEFLTYFQNEAQLDKSGLPSDRFFAERPEGSVSTLKIQRTQQEDSAVYLCASSLGLAGGLGETQYFGPGTRLLVL.

This clone was picked up a small number of times. The chain links TRBV6-6 to TRBJ2-7, with 7 bases aligning to TRBD1. Germline values: CDR1 MNHNY, CDR2 SVGAGI (reference sequence). This CDR3 spans 13 amino acids. Trimming cost V 8 bases and J 7 bases; bases outside gene matches: 11. CDR3 coding DNA: TGTGCCAGCTGGGCAGGGGGTGTCGTAGAGCAGTACTTC. Its translation: CASWAGGVVEQYF.

The chain joins TRBV5-4 to TRBJ2-2, with D possibly matching TRBD1 (6 bases). The V and J ends lost 4 bases and 7 bases respectively, with 20 bases between them. Looked up from germline, CDR1 is SGHNT and CDR2 is YYREEE (reference sequence). The CDR3 is 16 residues long. In DNA form, the CDR3 reads TGTGCCAGCAGCCTGCCGGGACAAAGTAGTGGCGGGGAGCTGTTTTTT. Translating gives CASSLPGQSSGGELFF.

This sequence joins TRBV27 and TRBJ2-1; the D is unclear. V lost 7 bases and J lost 2, with 9 bases in between. Germline-derived CDR1 and CDR2 are MNHEY and SMNVEV (reference sequence). This CDR3 contains 13 residues. DNA for the CDR3: TGTGCCAGCAATAGTGGTACCTACAATGAGCAGTTCTTC. Its protein is CASNSGTYNEQFF.

The chain employs TRBV5-1 and TRBJ2-7; 8 bases are a match to TRBD1. The ends lost 4 bases at V and 0 bases at J; junction bases unmatched: 0. The CDR3 extends over 13 amino acids. From germline, CDR1 is SGHRS and CDR2 YFSETQ. CDR3 amino acids: CASSDRGSYEQYF. The CDR3 DNA sequence: TGCGCCAGCAGCGACAGGGGCTCCTACGAGCAGTACTTC.

The genes are TRBV28 and TRBJ2-7; perhaps TRBD1 as D (5 bases). The CDR3 is 13 amino acids. Germline CDR1 and CDR2: MDHEN and SYDVKM. V was shortened by 6 bases and J by 5 bases, with 14 bases between the two germline ends. The CDR3 loop is CASRSGLLNEQYF. The CDR3 DNA is TGTGCCAGCAGATCAGGGTTACTCAACGAGCAGTACTTC.

The sample holds a few counts of this clone. The gene calls are TRBV2 and TRBJ1-2, with D tentatively TRBD1 (5 bases). V was shortened by 5 bases and J by 8 bases, with 12 bases between the two germline ends. The CDR3 length is 12 residues. Germline-derived CDR1 and CDR2 are SNHLY and FYNNEI. CDR3 protein: CASSWGLEGYTF. For the CDR3, the DNA is TGTGCCAGCAGTTGGGGACTCGAGGGCTACACCTTC.

The chain carries TRBV5-1 and TRBJ1-6, with D uncertain. In germline, CDR1 is SGHRS, CDR2 YFSETQ. Trimming took off 0 bases at V and 8 bases at J, with 12 bases between the two ends. This CDR3 is 15 amino acids long. CDR3 bases: TGCGCCAGCAGCTTGGCCGAGATCGCGGATTCACCCCTCCACTTT. Its translation is CASSLAEIADSPLHF. Combining the CDR3 with reference TRBV5-1 and TRBJ1-6 gives the whole variable domain KAGVTQTPRYLIKTRGQQVTLSCSPISGHRSVSWYQQTPGQGLQFLFEYFSETQRNKGNFPGRFSGRQFSNSRSEMNVSTLELGDSALYLCASSLAEIADSPLHFGNGTRLTVT.

This clone showed up just a few times. The gene calls are TRBV19 and TRBJ1-1; D is uncertain. V lost 1 base and J lost 0, with 3 bases in between. Germline V gene data show CDR1 as LNHDA and CDR2 as SQIVND (reference sequence). The CDR3 covers 13 residues. CDR3 loop: CASSIVLNTEAFF. In DNA form, the CDR3 reads TGTGCCAGTAGTATAGTCTTGAACACTGAAGCTTTCTTT.